Sequencing of this T cell receptor (beta chain) was carried out in a study of low-dose radiotherapy and immunotherapy resistance in tumors. Overall study: Participants in Cohort 1 were administered 0.5 Gy per fraction at 2-week intervals, to a cumulative dose of 6.5 Gy.

The CDR3 spans 16 residues. Germline V gives CDR1 MNHEY, CDR2 SVGEGT. Losses at the gene ends were 5 bases for V and 2 bases for J; bases not matched to a gene: 7. Time point in this sample: before trial treatment. TRAV- and TRBV-specific primers primed first-strand cDNA, covering alpha and beta chains. Amplification, which lasted 20 PCR cycles, used a constant-region primer and V-primer adapter to amplify TCRs. TCRdb passed the reads through MiXCR, listing each CDR3 protein once. There are some 71,000 distinct CDR3 sequences in the sample; less than 40% occur only once, and 8.5% to 14% lies in the top ten.

The TCR originated in a female donor with ovarian cancer. This rearrangement joins TRBV6-2 or TRBV6-3 to TRBJ2-3; 10 positions match TRBD2. Material: PBMCs, obtained before treatment. CDR3 in amino acids: CASSDVAGGNTDTQYF. In nucleotides, the CDR3 is TGTGCCAGCAGTGACGTAGCGGGGGGTAACACAGATACGCAGTATTTT.